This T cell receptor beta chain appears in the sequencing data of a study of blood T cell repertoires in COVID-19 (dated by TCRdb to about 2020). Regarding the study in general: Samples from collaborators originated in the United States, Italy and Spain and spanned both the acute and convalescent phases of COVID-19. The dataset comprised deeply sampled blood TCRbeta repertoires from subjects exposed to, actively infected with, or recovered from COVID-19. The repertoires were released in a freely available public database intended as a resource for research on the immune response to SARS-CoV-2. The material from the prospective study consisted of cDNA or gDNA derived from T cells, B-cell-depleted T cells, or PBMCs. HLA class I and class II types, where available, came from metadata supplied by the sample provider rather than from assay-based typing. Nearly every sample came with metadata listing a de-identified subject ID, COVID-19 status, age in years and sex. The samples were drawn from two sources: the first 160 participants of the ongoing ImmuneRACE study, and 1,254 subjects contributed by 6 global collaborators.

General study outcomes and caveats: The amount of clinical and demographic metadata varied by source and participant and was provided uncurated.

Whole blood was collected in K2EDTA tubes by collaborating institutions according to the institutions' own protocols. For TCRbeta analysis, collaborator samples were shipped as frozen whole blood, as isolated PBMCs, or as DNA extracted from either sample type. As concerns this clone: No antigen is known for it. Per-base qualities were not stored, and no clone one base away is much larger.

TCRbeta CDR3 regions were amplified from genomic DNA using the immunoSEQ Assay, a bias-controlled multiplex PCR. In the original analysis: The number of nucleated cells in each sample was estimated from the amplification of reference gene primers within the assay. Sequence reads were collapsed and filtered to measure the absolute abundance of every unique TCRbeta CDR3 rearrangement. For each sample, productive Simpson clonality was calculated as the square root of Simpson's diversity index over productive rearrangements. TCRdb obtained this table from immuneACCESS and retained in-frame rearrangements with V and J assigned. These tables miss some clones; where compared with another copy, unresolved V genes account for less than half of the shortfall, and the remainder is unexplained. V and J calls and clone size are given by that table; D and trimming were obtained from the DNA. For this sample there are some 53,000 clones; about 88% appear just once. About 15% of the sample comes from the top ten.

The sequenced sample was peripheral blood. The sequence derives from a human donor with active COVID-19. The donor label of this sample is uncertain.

The CDR3 corresponds to CASSQVPGGGSTATQYF. Here is the DNA: TGCGCCAGCAGCCAAGTGCCAGGAGGGGGCTCGACGGCGACCCAGTACTTC. The chain was built from TRBV4-1 and TRBJ2-5; TRBD1 might be the D gene, on 7 matching bases. V loses 1 base of germline sequence and J loses 7 bases, and the interval between the two ends is 22 bases. CDR1 is given as MGHRA and CDR2 as YSYEKL, both from the germline V gene. The CDR3 sequence holds 17 residues, the cysteine and phenylalanine included. CDR3 DNA is the only sequence kept; it has 51 bases, read in frame from the first base.